This T cell receptor (beta chain) was found in a study of human T cells and chemical hapten exposure (dated by TCRdb to the early 2020s). Regarding the study in general: Libraries were pooled for sequencing, and variation in per-sample TCR yields was attributed mainly to small differences in library volumes within the pool. The study tracked peripheral blood TCR repertoire changes in vivo during primary and secondary sensitization to the hapten diphenylcyclopropenone (DPC) in alopecia patients. Each blood RNA sample was used to sequence both TCR alpha and TCR beta chains.

The investigation overall reported the following: After repeated subsampling, the strength of the expansion versus patch-test correlation and the threshold at which it became significant changed. No change with DPC sensitization was found in the number of TCRs above 1 in 1000 frequency, and no evidence of global repertoire structure alterations was found.

This clonotype came up many times. What antigen it recognizes has not been identified. Per-base quality was not reported, and no clone a single base away is much larger than it. For CDR1 and CDR2, the germline V gene lists KGHSH and LQKENI. The CDR3 starts with the cysteine, ends with the phenylalanine, and has 13 residues. Of the read, only the CDR3 DNA is kept; its 39 bases are in frame from base 1. V trim: 4 bases; J trim: 11 bases; unmatched bases: 8. The time point label corresponds to: healthy volunteer bleed at 6 weeks. Unfractionated whole blood was collected in Tempus Blood RNA tubes, and total RNA was extracted from that blood. Roughly five healthy volunteers acted as controls for TCR sequencing and had blood drawn at day 0, 2 weeks and 6 weeks. The method behind the library was RACE. These reads were obtained on a NextSeq 500. During library preparation, unique molecular identifiers were attached to individual cDNA molecules so that TCRs could be counted in a quantitative, reproducible way. The authors processed their data as follows. A median of approximately 96,000 TCRs per sample was observed, with a range of about 23,224 to 700,000. V, J and CDR3 annotation of the TCR reads was performed with the Decombinator software suite. Every sample was subsampled to the same number of TCRs (28,000) for the PS versus PT1 abundance plots. Expanded TCRs were defined as absent before sensitization and observed at least eight times at the 2-week time point. TCRdb handled the public reads itself, with Q25 trimming in fastp and clone calling in MiXCR, and kept productive beta chains. CDR3 protein sequences are deduplicated, and each keeps its most common genes and DNA. The V and J calls and clone size come from TCRdb's table, not from the authors' own analysis. Here the sample has about 77,000 distinct CDR3 sequences; about 8.6% occur a single time. 1.7% of the sample belongs to the ten largest clones.

The sequence is built from TRBV18 and TRBJ1-1, with 9 bases in between that match TRBD1. The TCR originated in a female donor in good health. Some clones in this sample may be carry-over from other donors' samples. Material: whole blood. The nucleotide sequence reads TGTGCCAGCTCACTTGGGACAGGGCGGCGGGCTTTCTTT. The resulting protein is CASSLGTGRRAFF.